This T cell receptor beta chain stems from a study of blood T cell repertoires in COVID-19. For the study at large: Material from acute and convalescent COVID-19 was sourced from the United States, Italy and Spain. T cells, B-cell-depleted T cells, or PBMCs supplied cDNA or gDNA.

J was trimmed by 8 bases and V by 6 bases; bases with no gene match: 15. CDR3 length: 16 amino acids. Germline V gene sequence: CDR1 MNHEY, CDR2 SMNVEV (reference sequence). In the original analysis: Researchers report that nucleated cell counts were estimated from reference gene primer amplification. Data came from immunoSEQ multiplex PCR; TCRdb stores just in-frame clones and leaves some out. The DNA gave D and trimming, while V, J and clone size come from that table. In the table there are about 81,000 clones, just over 85% of which are singletons. The chain links TRBV27 to TRBJ1-4; 7 bases align to TRBD1. This TCR derives from a woman aged 80 or over with acute or convalescent COVID-19. Sequencing used peripheral blood. The DNA of the CDR3 is TGTGCCAGCAGCAACTATCGACAGGGCCTCGACGAAAAACTGTTTTTT. Protein product: CASSNYRQGLDEKLFF.